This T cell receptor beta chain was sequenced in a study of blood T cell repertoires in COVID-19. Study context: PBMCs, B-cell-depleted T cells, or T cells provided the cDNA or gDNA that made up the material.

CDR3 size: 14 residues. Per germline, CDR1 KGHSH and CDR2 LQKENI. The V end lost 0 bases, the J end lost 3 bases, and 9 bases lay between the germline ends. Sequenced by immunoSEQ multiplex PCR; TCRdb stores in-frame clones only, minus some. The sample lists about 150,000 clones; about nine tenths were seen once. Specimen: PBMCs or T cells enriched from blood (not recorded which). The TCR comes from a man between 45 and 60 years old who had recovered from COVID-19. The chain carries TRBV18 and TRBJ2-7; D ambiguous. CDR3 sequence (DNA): TGTGCCAGCTCACCACCAGAGAGGTACTACGAGCAGTACTTC. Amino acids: CASSPPERYYEQYF.